This T cell receptor (beta chain) was sequenced for a study of blood T cell repertoires in COVID-19. CDR3 length: 15 residues. Germline V gives CDR1 PRHDT, CDR2 FYEKMQ (reference sequence). Trimming stripped 0 bases from V and 2 bases from J, with 8 bases between. Repertoires were generated with immunoSEQ multiplex PCR, while TCRdb's copy carries only in-frame clones and drops some. The sample lists 130,000 to 150,000 clones, around 80% occurring once. Sequences were obtained from peripheral blood. This TCR came from a man in his 60s with active or convalescent COVID-19. J is TRBJ1-3 and V is TRBV13; D remains unclear. The CDR3 loop reads CASSLGPGAGNTIYF. In DNA, the CDR3 is TGTGCCAGCAGCTTAGGTCCCGGGGCTGGAAACACCATATATTTT.